Described below is a single TCR beta chain sequence and its context. Its antigen is unidentified. The germline CDR1 and CDR2 sequences are LGHNA and YNFKEQ. CDR3 size: 14 residues. V was cut by 3 bases and J by 3 bases, with 12 bases left in between. This sample is drawn from a study of cytomegalovirus exposure and HLA in healthy donors. Study as a whole: The study's early data release held roughly 91 million unique TCRs from HLA-typed donors.

Overall study results and limits: There were several of the most significant clusters that appeared linked to common viral pathogens in a later analysis. There were some public TCRs occurring in many donors, but most TCR sequences were rare. Later analysis identified about 17,000 TCR beta sequences associated with HLA alleles, using a false discovery rate threshold of 0.05.

PCR employed 60 Vbeta and 13 Jbeta primers. Generated by immunoSEQ multiplex PCR, the TCRdb table keeps only in-frame clones and is missing some. The table records 100,000 to 150,000 clones, 77% of them present only once. The specimen was PBMCs. The receptor was derived from a male donor in good health and CMV-seropositive. The rearrangement joins TRBV4-2 to TRBJ2-7; TRBD1 is a possible D gene (6 bases). DNA of the CDR3: TGTGCCAGCAGCCAGGGACAATCGGTCTACGAGCAGTACTTC. Its translation is CASSQGQSVYEQYF.